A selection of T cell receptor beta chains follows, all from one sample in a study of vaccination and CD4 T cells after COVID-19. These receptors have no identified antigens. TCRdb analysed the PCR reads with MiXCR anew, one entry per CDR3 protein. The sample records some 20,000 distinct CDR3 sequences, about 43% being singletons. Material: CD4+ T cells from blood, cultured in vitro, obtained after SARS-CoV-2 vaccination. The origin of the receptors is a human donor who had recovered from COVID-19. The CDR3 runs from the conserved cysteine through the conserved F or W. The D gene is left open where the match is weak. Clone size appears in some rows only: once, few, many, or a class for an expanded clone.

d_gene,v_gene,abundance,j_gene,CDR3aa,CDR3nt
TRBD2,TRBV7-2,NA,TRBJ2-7,CASSFTSGNSDEQYF,TGTGCCAGCAGCTTTACTAGCGGGAATTCGGACGAGCAGTACTTC
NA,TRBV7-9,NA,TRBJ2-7,CASSQREGYEQYF,TGTGCCAGCAGCCAAAGAGAGGGGTACGAGCAGTACTTC
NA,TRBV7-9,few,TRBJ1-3,CASSFNRAPSGNTIYF,TGTGCCAGCAGCTTCAATAGGGCGCCCTCTGGAAACACCATATATTTT
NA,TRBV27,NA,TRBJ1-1,CASSPGNTEAFF,TGTGCCAGCAGTCCGGGGAACACTGAAGCTTTCTTT
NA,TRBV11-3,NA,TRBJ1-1,CASSLVRGRTEAFF,TGTGCCAGCAGCCTCGTTCGGGGGAGGACTGAAGCTTTCTTT
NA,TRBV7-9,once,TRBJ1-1,CASSHQYTEAFF,TGTGCCAGCAGCCATCAATATACTGAAGCTTTCTTT
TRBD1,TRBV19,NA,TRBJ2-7,CASSILDRAAEQYF,TGTGCCAGTAGTATCCTGGACAGGGCAGCCGAGCAGTACTTC
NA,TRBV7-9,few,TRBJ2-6,CASSPWVPGANVLTF,TGTGCCAGCAGCCCATGGGTCCCCGGGGCCAACGTCCTGACTTTC
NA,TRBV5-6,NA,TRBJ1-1,CASSLLRAPTEAFF,TGTGCCAGCAGCTTGCTCAGGGCCCCCACTGAAGCTTTCTTT
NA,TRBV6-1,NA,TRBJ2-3,CASILDRLTDTQYF,TGTGCCAGCATACTCGACAGACTCACAGATACGCAGTATTTT
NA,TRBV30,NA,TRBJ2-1,CAWSVSHNEQFF,TGTGCCTGGAGTGTGTCCCACAATGAGCAGTTCTTC
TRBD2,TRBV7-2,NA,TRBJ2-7,CASSPSGRLGEQYF,TGTGCCAGCAGCCCTAGCGGACGACTGGGCGAGCAGTACTTC
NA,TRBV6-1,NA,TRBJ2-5,CASVQGRTQYF,TGTGCCAGCGTGCAGGGGAGGACCCAGTACTTC
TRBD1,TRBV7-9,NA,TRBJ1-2,CASSLVTGGGYTF,TGTGCCAGCAGCTTAGTGACAGGGGGCGGCTACACCTTC
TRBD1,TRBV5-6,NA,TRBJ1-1,CASSLATGANTEAFF,TGTGCCAGCAGCTTGGCGACAGGGGCGAACACTGAAGCTTTCTTT
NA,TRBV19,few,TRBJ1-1,CASSKSDRSITEAFF,TGTGCCAGTAGTAAGAGTGACAGGTCGATCACTGAAGCTTTCTTT
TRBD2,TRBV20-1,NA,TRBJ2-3,CSASPGLAGDDTQYF,TGCAGTGCTAGTCCGGGACTAGCGGGGGACGATACGCAGTATTTT
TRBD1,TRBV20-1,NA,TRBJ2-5,CSARGTGWETQYF,TGCAGTGCTAGAGGGACAGGGTGGGAGACCCAGTACTTC
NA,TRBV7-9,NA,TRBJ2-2,CASSLGVSATGELFF,TGTGCCAGCAGCTTAGGGGTTAGCGCTACCGGGGAGCTGTTTTTT
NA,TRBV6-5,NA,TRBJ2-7,CASSWALGAEQHF,NA
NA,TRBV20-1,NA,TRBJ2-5,CSAEEAGTETQYF,TGCAGTGCTGAAGAGGCTGGTACAGAGACCCAGTACTTC
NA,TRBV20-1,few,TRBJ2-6,CSAPSGANVLTF,TGCAGTGCTCCTTCCGGGGCCAACGTCCTGACTTTC
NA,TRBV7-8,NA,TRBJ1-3,CASSSGVTRGNTIYF,TGTGCCAGCAGCTCGGGGGTAACGCGAGGAAACACCATATATTTT
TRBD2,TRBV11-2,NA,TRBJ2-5,CASSSGTSGRAGETQYF,TGTGCCAGCAGCTCAGGGACTAGCGGGAGGGCCGGGGAGACCCAGTACTTC
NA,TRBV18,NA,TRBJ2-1,CASSPPSGVGEQFF,TGTGCCAGCTCACCGCCTTCAGGGGTCGGTGAGCAGTTCTTC
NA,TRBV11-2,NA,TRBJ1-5,CASSLRGRQPQHF,TGTGCCAGCAGCTTGAGGGGCCGGCAGCCCCAGCATTTT
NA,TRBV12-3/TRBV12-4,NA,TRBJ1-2,CASSLATRARGYTF,TGTGCCAGCAGTTTGGCGACCCGGGCACGAGGCTACACCTTC
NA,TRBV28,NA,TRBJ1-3,CASKSGPLTGNTIYF,TGTGCCAGCAAATCCGGGCCCCTAACTGGAAACACCATATATTTT
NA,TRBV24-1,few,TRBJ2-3,CATSRSTDGTDTQYF,TGTGCCACCAGTCGATCAACGGACGGCACAGATACGCAGTATTTT
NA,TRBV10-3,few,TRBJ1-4,CAITSGQNEKLFF,TGTGCCATCACCAGCGGACAGAATGAAAAACTGTTTTTT
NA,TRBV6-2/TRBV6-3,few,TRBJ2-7,CASSPWVAPSYEQYF,TGTGCCAGCAGTCCCTGGGTAGCCCCCTCCTACGAGCAGTACTTC
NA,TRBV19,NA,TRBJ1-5,CASDDRGSNQPQHF,TGTGCCAGTGACGACCGGGGGAGCAATCAGCCCCAGCATTTT
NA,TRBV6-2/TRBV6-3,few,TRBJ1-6,CASSYGHSPLHF,TGTGCCAGCAGTTACGGCCACTCACCCCTCCACTTT
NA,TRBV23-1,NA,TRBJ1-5,CASSHTQPAGGDQPQHF,TGCGCCAGCAGCCATACCCAACCCGCGGGCGGCGATCAGCCCCAGCATTTT
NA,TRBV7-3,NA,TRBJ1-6,CASSLTGGADSPLHF,TGTGCCAGCAGCTTAACGGGGGGCGCGGATTCACCCCTCCACTTT
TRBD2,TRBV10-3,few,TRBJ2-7,CAISESRARTRWNEQYF,TGTGCCATCAGTGAGTCTCGGGCAAGGACTAGGTGGAACGAGCAGTACTTC
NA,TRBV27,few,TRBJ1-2,CASSLGRGDHYGYTF,TGTGCCAGCAGTTTGGGGAGAGGGGACCACTATGGCTACACCTTC
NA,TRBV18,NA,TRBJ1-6,CASSPSIDPPLHF,TGTGCCAGCTCACCATCAATCGACCCACCCCTCCACTTT
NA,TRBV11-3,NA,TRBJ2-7,CASSLSGHAVSYEQYF,TGTGCCAGCAGCTTATCAGGACACGCGGTCTCCTACGAGCAGTACTTC
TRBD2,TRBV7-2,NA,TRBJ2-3,CASSPRLAGTDTQYF,TGTGCCAGCAGCCCCAGACTAGCGGGCACAGATACGCAGTATTTT
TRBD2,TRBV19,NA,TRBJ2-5,CASSLTSGRSWEAQYF,TGTGCCAGTAGCCTGACTAGCGGGAGAAGTTGGGAGGCCCAGTACTTC
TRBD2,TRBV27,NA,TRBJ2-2,CASSSQRGGSHTGELFF,TGTGCCAGCTCTTCACAGCGGGGGGGGTCACACACCGGGGAGCTGTTTTTT
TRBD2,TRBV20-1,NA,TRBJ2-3,CSARLAGGPGDTQYF,TGCAGTGCTAGGCTAGCGGGAGGGCCAGGAGATACGCAGTATTTT
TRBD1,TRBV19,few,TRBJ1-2,CASRPPGTELGGYTF,TGTGCCAGTCGACCCCCCGGGACAGAACTGGGTGGCTACACCTTC
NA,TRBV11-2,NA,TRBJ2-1,CASSQNIDEQFF,TGTGCCAGCAGCCAAAACATCGATGAGCAGTTCTTC
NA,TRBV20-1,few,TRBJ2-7,CSASIGGAYEQYF,TGCAGTGCTAGTATTGGCGGAGCCTACGAGCAGTACTTC
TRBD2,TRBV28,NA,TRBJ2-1,CASRWTSTNEQFF,TGTGCCAGCAGGTGGACTAGTACCAATGAGCAGTTCTTC
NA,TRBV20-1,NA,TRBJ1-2,CSASRPYGYTF,TGCAGTGCTAGTAGGCCGTATGGCTACACCTTC
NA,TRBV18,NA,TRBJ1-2,CASSPQGELGGYTF,TGTGCCAGCTCACCACAGGGTGAATTGGGCGGCTACACCTTC
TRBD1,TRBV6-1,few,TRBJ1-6,CASSPGTGDSAPLHF,TGTGCCAGCAGTCCCGGGACAGGGGATTCCGCACCCCTCCACTTT
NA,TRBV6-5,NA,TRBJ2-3,CASSYAGFTDTQYF,TGTGCCAGCAGTTACGCGGGGTTTACAGATACGCAGTATTTT
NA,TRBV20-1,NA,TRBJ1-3,CSARDRAVGGNTIYF,TGCAGTGCTAGAGATCGCGCAGTCGGTGGAAACACCATATATTTT
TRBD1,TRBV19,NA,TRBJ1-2,CASRFRDRVFETTF,TGTGCCAGTAGGTTCCGGGACAGGGTCTTTGAGACCACCTTC
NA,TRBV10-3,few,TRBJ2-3,CAISGALVTDTQYF,TGTGCCATCAGTGGAGCATTGGTGACAGATACGCAGTATTTT
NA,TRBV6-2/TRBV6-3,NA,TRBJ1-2,CASSSLDRSYYGYTF,TGTGCCAGCAGTTCATTGGACCGAAGTTACTATGGCTACACCTTC